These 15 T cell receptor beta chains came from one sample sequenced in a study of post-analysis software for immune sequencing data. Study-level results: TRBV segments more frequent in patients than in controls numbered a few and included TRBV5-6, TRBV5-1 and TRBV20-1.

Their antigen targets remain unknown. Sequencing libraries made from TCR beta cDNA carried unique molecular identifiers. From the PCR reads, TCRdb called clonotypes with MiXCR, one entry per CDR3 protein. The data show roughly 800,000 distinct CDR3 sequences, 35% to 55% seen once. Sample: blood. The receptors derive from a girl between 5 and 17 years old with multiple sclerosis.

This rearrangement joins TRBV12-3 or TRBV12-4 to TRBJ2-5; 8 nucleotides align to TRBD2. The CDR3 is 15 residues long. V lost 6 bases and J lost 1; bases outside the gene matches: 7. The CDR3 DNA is TGTGCCAGCAGCAAACTAGCGGCCTCCCAAGAGACCCAGTACTTC. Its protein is CASSKLAASQETQYF.

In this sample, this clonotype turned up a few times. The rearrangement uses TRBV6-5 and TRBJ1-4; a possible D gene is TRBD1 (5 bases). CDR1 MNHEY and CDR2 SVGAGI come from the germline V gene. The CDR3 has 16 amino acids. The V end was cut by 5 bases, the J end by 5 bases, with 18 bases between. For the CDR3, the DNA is TGTGCCAGCAGTCCTCAACCGGGACCGGGGAATGAAAAACTGTTTTTT. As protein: CASSPQPGPGNEKLFF.

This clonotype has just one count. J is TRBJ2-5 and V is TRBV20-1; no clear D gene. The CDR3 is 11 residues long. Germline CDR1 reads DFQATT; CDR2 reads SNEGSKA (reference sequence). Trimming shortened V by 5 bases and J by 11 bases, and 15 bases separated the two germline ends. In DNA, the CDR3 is TGCAGTGCTCGTCCTAGGGATGAGCAGTACTTC. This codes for CSARPRDEQYF.

The CDR3 loop reads CSAQGASTDTQYF. The DNA of the CDR3 is TGCAGCGCACAGGGGGCGAGTACAGATACGCAGTATTTT. The rearrangement uses TRBV29-1 and TRBJ2-3; 9 nucleotides match TRBD1. The germline gives CDR1 SQVTM, CDR2 ANQGSEA. The CDR3 sequence is 13 residues long. J lost 3 bases, V lost 7 bases, and 5 bases had no gene match.

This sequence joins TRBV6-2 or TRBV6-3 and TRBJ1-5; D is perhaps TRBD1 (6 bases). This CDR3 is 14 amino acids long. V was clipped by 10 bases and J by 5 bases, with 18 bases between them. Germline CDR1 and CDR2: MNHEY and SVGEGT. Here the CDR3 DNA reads TGTGCCACCGAAGACAGGCGGCGTGATCAGCCCCAGCATTTT. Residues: CATEDRRRDQPQHF.

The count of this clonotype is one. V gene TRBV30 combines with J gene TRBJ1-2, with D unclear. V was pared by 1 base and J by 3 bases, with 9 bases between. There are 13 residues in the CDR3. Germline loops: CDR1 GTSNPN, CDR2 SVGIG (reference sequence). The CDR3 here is CAWSAVTHYGYTF. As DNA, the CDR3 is TGTGCCTGGAGTGCGGTAACACACTATGGCTACACCTTC.

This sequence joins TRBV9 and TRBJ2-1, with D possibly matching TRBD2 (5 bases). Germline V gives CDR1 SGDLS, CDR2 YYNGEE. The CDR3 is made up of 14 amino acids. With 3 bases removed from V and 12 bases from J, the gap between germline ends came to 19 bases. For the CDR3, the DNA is TGTGCCAGCAGCGGGGGATCTAGCTTAAGCCCGCAGTTCTTC. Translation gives CASSGGSSLSPQFF.

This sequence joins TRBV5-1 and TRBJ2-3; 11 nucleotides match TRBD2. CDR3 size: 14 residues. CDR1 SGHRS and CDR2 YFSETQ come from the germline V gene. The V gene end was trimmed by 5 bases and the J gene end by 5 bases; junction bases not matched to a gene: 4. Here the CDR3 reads CASRAGTSGDTQYF. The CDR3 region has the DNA TGCGCCAGCAGGGCCGGGACTAGCGGAGATACGCAGTATTTT.

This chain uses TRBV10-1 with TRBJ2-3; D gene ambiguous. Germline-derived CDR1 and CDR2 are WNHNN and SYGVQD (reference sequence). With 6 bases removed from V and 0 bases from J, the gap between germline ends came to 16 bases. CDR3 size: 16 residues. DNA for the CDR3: TGCGCCAGCAGCCGAGCTCAGGAACCCAGCACAGATACGCAGTATTTT. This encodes CASSRAQEPSTDTQYF.

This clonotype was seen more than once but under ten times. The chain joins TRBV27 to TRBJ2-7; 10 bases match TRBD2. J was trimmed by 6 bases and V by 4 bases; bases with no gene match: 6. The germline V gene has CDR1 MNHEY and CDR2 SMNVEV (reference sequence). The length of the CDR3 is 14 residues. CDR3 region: CASSYTSGTGEQYF. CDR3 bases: TGTGCCAGCAGTTATACTAGCGGGACGGGCGAGCAGTACTTC.

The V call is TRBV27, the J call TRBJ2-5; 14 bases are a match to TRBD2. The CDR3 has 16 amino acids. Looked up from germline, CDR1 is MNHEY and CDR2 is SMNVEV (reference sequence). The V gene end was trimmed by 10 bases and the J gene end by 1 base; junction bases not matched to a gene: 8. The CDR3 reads CATKRTSGRIQETQYF. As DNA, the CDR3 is TGTGCCACTAAACGGACTAGCGGGAGGATCCAAGAGACCCAGTACTTC.

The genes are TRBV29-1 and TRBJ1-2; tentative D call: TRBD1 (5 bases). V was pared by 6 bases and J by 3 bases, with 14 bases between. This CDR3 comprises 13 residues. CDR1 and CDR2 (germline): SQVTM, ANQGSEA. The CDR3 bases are TGCAGCGTGTCCGACAGCCTCTACTATGGCTACACCTTC. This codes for CSVSDSLYYGYTF. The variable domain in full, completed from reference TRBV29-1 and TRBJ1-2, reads SAVISQKPSRDICQRGTSLTIQCQVDSQVTMMFWYRQQPGQSLTLIATANQGSEATYESGFVIDKFPISRPNLTFSTLTVSNMSPEDSSIYLCSVSDSLYYGYTFGSGTRLTVV.

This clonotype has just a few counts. CDR3 DNA: TGTGCCAGCAGTTACTTGGCCTATGAGCAGTTCTTC. Encoded protein: CASSYLAYEQFF. The rearrangement uses TRBV6-2 or TRBV6-3 and TRBJ2-1; no clear D. Trimming took off 1 base at V and 8 bases at J, with 6 bases between the two ends. The CDR3 is made up of 12 amino acids. Germline V lookup: CDR1 MNHEY, CDR2 SVGEGT.

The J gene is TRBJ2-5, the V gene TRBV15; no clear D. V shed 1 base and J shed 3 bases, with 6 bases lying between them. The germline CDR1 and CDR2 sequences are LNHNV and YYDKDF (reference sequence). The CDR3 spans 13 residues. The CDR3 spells CATSRAQKETQYF. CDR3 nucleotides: TGTGCCACCAGCAGAGCCCAGAAAGAGACCCAGTACTTC.

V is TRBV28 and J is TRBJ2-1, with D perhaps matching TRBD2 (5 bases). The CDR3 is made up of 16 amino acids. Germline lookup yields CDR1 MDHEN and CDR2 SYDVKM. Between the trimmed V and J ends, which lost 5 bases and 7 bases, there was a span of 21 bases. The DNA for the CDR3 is TGTGCCAGCAGTCCTACCCGGGGATCTGTGGGAAATGAGCAGTTCTTC. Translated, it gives CASSPTRGSVGNEQFF.